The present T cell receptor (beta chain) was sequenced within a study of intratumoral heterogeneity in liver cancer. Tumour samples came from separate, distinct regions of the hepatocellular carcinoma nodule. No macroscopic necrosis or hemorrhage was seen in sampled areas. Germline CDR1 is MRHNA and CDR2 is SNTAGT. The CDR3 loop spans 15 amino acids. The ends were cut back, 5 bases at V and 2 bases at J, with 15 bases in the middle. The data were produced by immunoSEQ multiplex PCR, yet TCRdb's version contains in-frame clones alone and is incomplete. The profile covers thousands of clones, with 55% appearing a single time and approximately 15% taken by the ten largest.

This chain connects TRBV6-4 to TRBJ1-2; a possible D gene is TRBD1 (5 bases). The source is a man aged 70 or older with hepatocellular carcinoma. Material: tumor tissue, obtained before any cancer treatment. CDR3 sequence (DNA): TGTGCCAGCAGTTATTCCAGGGATTCGAACTATGGCTACACCTTC. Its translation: CASSYSRDSNYGYTF.